This T cell receptor beta chain was retrieved from a study of cytomegalovirus exposure and HLA in healthy donors (TCRdb year 2017). About the study as a whole: According to an earlier analysis of 587 of the donors, 150 million to 200 million T cells yielded roughly 100 million unique TCR beta sequences and more than 250 Gb of sequence data. The study aimed to test whether cataloging public T cell receptors could reveal signatures of past pathogen exposure. Because of strong linkage in the cohort, five DR-DQ haplotypes were treated as single units for association and clustering. A later genetic analysis used genome-wide SNP genotypes for about 60% of the roughly 700 donors, treating that subset as a discovery cohort. In the later analysis, no new phenotypic data were used to find candidate immune exposures; instead, reliance was placed on TCR beta sequences and their occurrence across donors. HLA typing included class I and class II loci at four-digit resolution. Among the approximately 400 genotyped donors, approximately 81% belonged to the genetic ancestry cluster associated with self-reported Caucasian donors. An early release that covered about 600 HLA-typed donors contained about 300 gigabases of sequencing data and 65 million to 100 million unique TCR sequences. The T cell repertoires of around 670 subjects were profiled by immunosequencing and related to cytomegalovirus serostatus. Besides the first cohort of 550 to 750 subjects, a separate validation cohort made up of over 95 different subjects was used. The study combined high-throughput TCR immunosequencing, statistical association of individual TCRs with disease status, and machine learning to predict cytomegalovirus infection status. The number of donors typed differed by locus, with 629-630 for A, B, C, DRB1 and DQB1, roughly 520 for DQA1, over 600 for DPA1, and 472 for DPB1. A later analysis re-examined previously published TCR beta repertoires from about 700 donors and added high-resolution HLA genotyping to investigate patterns of TCR occurrence. Across approximately 400 genotyped donors of the cohort, an average of approximately 200,000 unique TCR beta nucleotide sequences per donor were sequenced, and 15% to 20% of those sequences were non-productive. To decide whether each TCR beta V gene segment behaved as functional or pseudogenic, an earlier analysis of some 570 of the donors relied on high-throughput TCR beta sequencing. Donor age, sex, ethnicity and CMV serostatus were compiled together with the repertoire data. All discovery cohort repertoires had been generated on a single sequencing platform. Results and caveats for the whole study, not just this receptor: Linkage disequilibrium might explain the correlated functional status among segregating V segments, but an unknown experimental factor could not be ruled out. In both the original and validation cohorts, the classifier was reported to diagnose cytomegalovirus status with high specificity and sensitivity. Because the 87-base-pair reads could not distinguish some IMGT-functional V segments, including TRBV6-2 and TRBV6-3, those segments were excluded. Most TCR sequences were seen in very few donors, while some public TCRs were found in many individuals. Sequencing depth was assumed to be roughly uniform across donors in the presence/absence analyses, though that assumption may not hold. A cluster of highly shared sequence variants was judged likely to be a technical artifact of the sequencing pipeline. In this cohort, only TCR beta chains were sequenced, and detectable features were limited by the absence of alpha or paired-chain data. About 17 rarely observed V segments, including chromosome 9 orphons, were excluded from the earlier analysis of a few hundred of the donors because counts were too low. According to a later analysis, most CMV-associated TCR beta chains appeared to be HLA-restricted, and the HLA associations seemed to be driven largely by CMV exposure. In vitro tests confirmed that a few of the cytomegalovirus-associated TCR beta chains recognize cytomegalovirus antigens. In a later genetic analysis, a missense DCLRE1C variant was associated with V-gene and J-gene trimming of TCR beta chains, and the association was replicated in an independent cohort. For the cohort, immune exposure information was limited to CMV serostatus. In a later genetic analysis, fewer N-insertions in productive TCRs were reported among donors in an Asian-associated ancestry cluster than the 666-donor mean. The authors suggested that the approach could potentially be generalized to other disease states and immunological phenotypes. When HLA alleles, especially DR and DQ, strongly co-occurred, attributing TCR associations to individual alleles was difficult. A total of fewer than 200 TCR beta chains were listed by the study as associated with cytomegalovirus. HLA typing was unavailable for some donors at each locus, so association tests used only the typed subset. In a later analysis, the rate of TCR association differed among HLA loci, with DRB1 alleles having the most associated TCRs and HLA-C alleles having the fewest. A later analysis found that HLA-associated TCR beta chains were more clonally expanded and had lower generation probabilities than equally common non-associated chains. A further reported finding was that TCR beta sequences accurately predicted the HLA-A and HLA-B alleles for most subjects in the first cohort. In a later analysis, several top co-occurrence clusters were reported to appear linked to parvovirus B19, influenza, CMV and Epstein-Barr virus. In an earlier analysis of approximately 590 of the donors, most TCR beta V segments were observed in productive rearrangements about 87% or about 30% of the time, broadly matching IMGT annotations. A later analysis associated 17,000 or so TCR beta sequences with specific HLA alleles at a false discovery rate of 0.05.

On this clone: Its antigen is unknown. Per-base qualities were not stored, and no clone one base away is much larger.

Library construction relied on the immunoSEQ multiplex PCR assay. For the multiplex PCR, a mixture combining 60 forward primers for TCR Vbeta segments and 13 reverse primers for TCR Jbeta segments was used. A multiplex PCR assay on genomic DNA amplified the CDR3 region of rearranged TCR beta genes. On the Illumina HiSeq System, the amplified TCR beta libraries were sequenced as 87-base-pair reads. The paper's processing steps were these. In a later analysis, some 80 million unique TCR beta chains were counted across the approximately 640 repertoires, and around 10 million of these chains were shared by at least two donors. To remove PCR and sequencing errors, raw reads were error-corrected and collapsed into unique sequences using a nearest-neighbor algorithm that merged closely related sequences. V, D and J gene segments were assigned by aligning CDR3 sequences to IMGT reference sequences. For a sequence to be retained, a match of at least six nucleotides was required to both a V gene segment and a J gene segment. A rearrangement was called productive if the CDR3 had no stop codons and remained in frame with V and J, and every other rearrangement was called non-productive. CDR3 was defined according to IMGT convention as the region running from the second conserved V-encoded cysteine to the conserved J-encoded phenylalanine. The earlier analysis of about 640 of the donors excluded any sequence lacking an unambiguous match to a single V gene segment. In an earlier analysis of 587 of the donors, a V segment was called functional when productive rearrangements were above 56.7%, and segregating when the standard deviation between donors exceeded 5%. A statistical classification framework was built for diagnosing cytomegalovirus status from the catalog of TCR beta chain sequences. In a later analysis, TCR nucleotide sequences were compared against IMGT/GENE-DB human TR gene sequences so that V and J genes could be assigned. The TCRdist pipeline was used in a later analysis to assign CDR3 sequences and most-parsimonious VDJ recombination scenarios. A later analysis defined each TCR beta chain by its CDR3 amino acid sequence plus V-gene family, and excluded reads lacking a unique V-gene family. As a way to deal with suspected cross-contamination and a sequencing artifact, a later analysis dropped under 600 nucleotide sequences that were highly shared and had low generation probability. In a later analysis, a clonal expansion index for each public chain was calculated from normalized within-repertoire ranks of inferred template counts. In a later analysis, generation probabilities were computed with a VDJ recombination model fitted to out-of-frame rearrangements, and the resulting probabilities were checked against IGoR. Hypergeometric tests were used in a later analysis to score TCR-TCR, TCR-HLA and TCR-CMV co-occurrence, with a repertoire-size bias correction applied to the TCR pairs. A later analysis estimated false discovery rates by permuting HLA or CMV assignments 20 times. In a later analysis, co-occurring TCRs were grouped using DBSCAN, with TCRdist sequence similarity added in when clustering inside HLA-allele-positive subsets. Repertoires with fewer than 30,000 or more than 120,000 public chains, plus five repertoires with anomalous nucleotide sharing, were excluded from co-occurrence clustering. TCRdb carries this immuneACCESS record with in-frame sequences only. Its versions omit some clonotypes, under half of them owing to an unresolved V gene in the studies checked, with the rest unexplained. V and J calls and clone size come straight from that table; D and trimming were deduced from the DNA. The sample table lists around 150,000 clones, around 86% of them with a count of one. Jointly, the top ten make up more than 0.75% of the sample.

In total, approximately 700 healthy bone marrow donors made up the cohort. At the time of sampling, all cohort members were nominally healthy, though unrecorded immune exposures were likely present. The donor tested CMV seropositive and was one of the 289 seropositive cohort members. Each donor provided a peripheral blood sample, and peripheral blood mononuclear cells were used for TCR beta sequencing. The Qiagen DNeasy Blood Extraction Kit was used to extract genomic DNA from the blood cell samples. Relative to germline, V is missing 5 bases and J is missing 6 bases, with 3 bases of the junction outside any gene match. Per the germline V gene, SQVTM is the CDR1 and ANQGSEA is the CDR2. Spanning cysteine to phenylalanine, the CDR3 consists of 12 amino acids. This entry keeps only the CDR3 DNA: 36 bases, framed from base 1.

The chain is made from TRBV29-1 and TRBJ2-2, and 7 junction bases match TRBD1. Sequencing was done on a sample of PBMCs. This sequence originates from a girl aged 2-10 years in good health and CMV-seropositive. The DNA sequence is TGCAGCGTTAACAGGGGATCCGGGGAGCTGTTTTTT. This sequence encodes CSVNRGSGELFF.